Listed below are T cell receptor beta chains from one sample, sequenced in a study of shared clonotypes between healthy human individuals. The table came from immunoSEQ multiplex PCR; TCRdb's copy has only in-frame clones and leaves some out. The sample carries over 300,000 clones, about nine tenths recorded once. The sample taken for sequencing was memory CD8+ T cells sorted from blood. The origin of the receptors is a man in his late teens or twenties in good health. The CDR3 runs from the conserved cysteine through the conserved F or W. D genes are given only for firm matches. Clone size is given for some rows only: seen once, a few or many times, or a class if the clone is expanded.

clone size,J gene,V gene,D gene,CDR3 DNA,CDR3 protein
once,TRBJ1-6,TRBV5-6,-,TGTGCCAGCAGCGGGTGGACAGTGGCCCTAAGTTCACCCCTCCACTTT,CASSGWTVALSSPLHF
-,TRBJ2-5,TRBV6-8,-,TGTGCCAGCAGTTACGCACCGAAAGAGACCCAGTACTTC,CASSYAPKETQYF
-,TRBJ2-5,TRBV2,-,TGTGCCAGCAGTGAGGAGGAGGGGCCATCAATAGGAGAGACCCAGTACTTC,CASSEEEGPSIGETQYF
-,TRBJ2-1,TRBV30,-,TGTGCCTGGAGTGTATTAGGCAACTACAATGAGCAGTTCTTC,CAWSVLGNYNEQFF
-,TRBJ1-3,TRBV28,-,TGTGCCAGCAGTACTACAGGGTTCTCTGGAAACACCATATATTTT,CASSTTGFSGNTIYF
-,TRBJ2-7,TRBV5-5,TRBD2,TGTGCCAGCAGCTTGGAAGGGACTACCTACGAGCAGTACTTC,CASSLEGTTYEQYF
-,TRBJ1-5,TRBV10-2,-,TGCGCCAGCAGTGAAGGGACATTATCAAATCAGCCCCAGCATTTT,CASSEGTLSNQPQHF
-,TRBJ2-1,TRBV5-4,-,TGTGCCAGCAGCTTCGGTTACAATGAGCAGTTCTTC,CASSFGYNEQFF
-,TRBJ1-2,TRBV5-4,-,TGTGCCAGCAGCCCGTCTGGGGGGGCCCCCTATGGCTACACCTTC,CASSPSGGAPYGYTF
-,TRBJ2-2,TRBV19,-,TGTGCCAGTATCCTAAGTGGGGCCGGGGAGCTGTTTTTT,CASILSGAGELFF
-,TRBJ2-7,TRBV27,-,TGTGCCAGCAGTTTAGGAGGGTCCCCCTACGAGCAGTACTTC,CASSLGGSPYEQYF
-,TRBJ1-2,TRBV28,-,TGTGCCAGCAGTTTACGGAGGACGAGGTCTGGGAATGGCTACACCTTC,CASSLRRTRSGNGYTF